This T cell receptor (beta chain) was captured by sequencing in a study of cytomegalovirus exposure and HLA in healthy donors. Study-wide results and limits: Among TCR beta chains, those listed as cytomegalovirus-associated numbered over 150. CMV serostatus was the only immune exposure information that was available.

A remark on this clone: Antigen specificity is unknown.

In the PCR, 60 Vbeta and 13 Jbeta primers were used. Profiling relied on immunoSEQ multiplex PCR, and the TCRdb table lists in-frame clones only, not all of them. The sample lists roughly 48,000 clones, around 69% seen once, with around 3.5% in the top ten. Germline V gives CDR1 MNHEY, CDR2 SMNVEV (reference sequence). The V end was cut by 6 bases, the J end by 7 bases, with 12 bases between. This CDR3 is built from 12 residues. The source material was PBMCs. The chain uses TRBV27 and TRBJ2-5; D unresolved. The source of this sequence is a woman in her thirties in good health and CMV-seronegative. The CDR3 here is CASRGSSGTQYF. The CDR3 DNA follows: TGTGCCAGCAGGGGTTCCTCAGGGACCCAGTACTTC.